This passage covers 14 T cell receptor beta chains from one sample sequenced in a study of blood T cell repertoires in COVID-19 (dated by TCRdb to the early 2020s). The library was made by the immunoSEQ multiplex PCR assay. What TCRdb holds here is the immuneACCESS table cut down to in-frame rearrangements. Part of the clones is not present; checked against another copy, under half of the missing clones reflect an unresolved V gene, and the others are unexplained. The sample profile shows roughly 120,000 clones; 70% to 75% of them were found once. Jointly, the top ten make up approximately 6% of the sample. Sequenced: peripheral blood. The receptor set was obtained from an older man with COVID-19, enrolled during active disease.

The gene calls are TRBV28 and TRBJ2-7, with 9 positions matching TRBD2. The germline V gene has CDR1 MDHEN and CDR2 SYDVKM. J was trimmed by 5 bases and V by 3 bases; bases with no gene match: 14. CDR3 length: 17 residues. This chain's CDR3 is CASSLLRAEWTSDEQYF. CDR3 in DNA: TGTGCCAGCAGTTTGTTACGCGCCGAGTGGACTAGCGACGAGCAGTACTTC.

This chain joins TRBV5-4 and TRBJ1-1; TRBD1 agrees at 7 bases. This CDR3 contains 15 residues. Germline V gives CDR1 SGHNT, CDR2 YYREEE (reference sequence). With 3 bases clipped from V and 5 bases from J, the junction kept 10 bases outside the gene matches. The CDR3 coding sequence is TGTGCCAGCAGCTCACCGGACAGGTACGAGACTGAAGCTTTCTTT. This encodes CASSSPDRYETEAFF. Based on the CDR3 plus reference TRBV5-4 and TRBJ1-1, the full variable domain is ETGVTQSPTHLIKTRGQQVTLRCSSQSGHNTVSWYQQALGQGPQFIFQYYREEENGRGNFPPRFSGLQFPNYSSELNVNALELDDSALYLCASSSPDRYETEAFFGQGTRLTVV.

The CDR3 sequence is CASSPTGRGTDTQYF. CDR3 nucleotides: TGTGCCAGCAGCCCGACTGGCAGGGGAACAGATACGCAGTATTTT. J is TRBJ2-3 and V is TRBV5-4, with D possibly matching TRBD1 (6 bases). This CDR3 spans 15 amino acids. The germline CDR1 and CDR2 sequences are SGHNT and YYREEE (reference sequence). V was trimmed by 4 bases and J by 3 bases, leaving 15 bases between them. Together with reference TRBV5-4 and TRBJ2-3, the CDR3 gives the full variable domain: ETGVTQSPTHLIKTRGQQVTLRCSSQSGHNTVSWYQQALGQGPQFIFQYYREEENGRGNFPPRFSGLQFPNYSSELNVNALELDDSALYLCASSPTGRGTDTQYFGPGTRLTVL.

The rearrangement uses TRBV28 and TRBJ1-1, with TRBD1 matching over 12 bases. The CDR3 sequence is 15 residues long. V lost 5 bases to trimming and J lost 8 bases; unmatched junction nucleotides: 9. Germline-derived CDR1 and CDR2 are MDHEN and SYDVKM. CDR3 in DNA: TGTGCCAGCAGTGGGCCGGGACAGGGGGCGGCCGAAGCTTTCTTT. As protein: CASSGPGQGAAEAFF.

V is TRBV11-2 and J is TRBJ2-5, with 12 bases aligning to TRBD1. The CDR3 extends over 14 amino acids. The V gene end was trimmed by 4 bases and the J gene end by 5 bases; junction bases not matched to a gene: 2. The germline V gene encodes CDR1 SGHAT and CDR2 FQNNGV. CDR3 residues: CASSWDRGLETQYF. In nucleotides, the CDR3 is TGTGCCAGCAGCTGGGACAGGGGGCTGGAGACCCAGTACTTC.

The genes are TRBV5-6 and TRBJ2-3, with D perhaps matching TRBD2 (5 bases). V was pared by 1 base and J by 0 bases, with 9 bases between. Germline V gene lookup returns CDR1 SGHDT and CDR2 YYEEEE. CDR3 length equals 15 residues. CDR3 region: CASSLRSGSTDTQYF. CDR3 DNA: TGTGCCAGCAGCTTGCGGAGCGGTAGCACAGATACGCAGTATTTT.

This chain links TRBV6-1 with TRBJ1-6; TRBD1 matches at 8 bases. The CDR3 contains 16 residues. V was pared by 3 bases and J by 7 bases, with 8 bases of the junction left unmatched. Germline CDR1 MNHNS, CDR2 SASEGT. The CDR3 nucleotides read TGTGCCAGCAGTGATGGACAGGGCATCGCGAATTCACCCCTCCACTTT. Translating it yields CASSDGQGIANSPLHF.

A few counts support this clone. DNA of the CDR3: TGTGCCAGCAGTGACGGACTAGCGGGAGAAATAGATACGCAGTATTTT. Amino acid sequence: CASSDGLAGEIDTQYF. This sequence joins TRBV6-1 and TRBJ2-3; 13 nucleotides match TRBD2. CDR1 and CDR2 (germline): MNHNS, SASEGT. Germline trimming cut 3 bases from V and 5 bases from J; bases unmatched to any gene: 5. The CDR3 is 16 residues long.

V gene TRBV12-3 or TRBV12-4 combines with J gene TRBJ2-5; the D is unclear. This CDR3 has 13 amino acids. Trimming stripped 1 base from V and 9 bases from J, with 12 bases between. The CDR3 DNA reads as TGTGCCAGCAGTTTAGTGCCTGTTCAGGCCCAGTACTTC. Encoded protein: CASSLVPVQAQYF.

This chain joins TRBV7-2 and TRBJ2-3; no definite D call. Trimming shortened V by 6 bases and J by 4 bases, and 11 bases separated the two germline ends. Germline assignment: CDR1 SGHTA and CDR2 FQGNSA. The CDR3 spans 13 residues. This chain's CDR3 is CASRPPASDTQYF. As DNA, the CDR3 is TGTGCCAGCAGGCCTCCCGCGTCAGATACGCAGTATTTT.

This clone was seen only once. The CDR3 DNA reads as TGTGCCAGCGGGCCGGGACAGGGCGGCTATGGCTACACCTTC. Its translation is CASGPGQGGYGYTF. The chain combines TRBV6-5 with TRBJ1-2; 9 bases map to TRBD1. The CDR3 loop spans 14 amino acids. From germline, CDR1 is MNHEY and CDR2 SVGAGI. With V trimmed by 8 bases and J by 4 bases, 8 bases remained unmatched.

This clone was seen a handful of times. The gene calls are TRBV18 and TRBJ1-5, with 7 bases fitting TRBD1. The length of the CDR3 is 13 residues. V lost 6 bases to trimming and J lost 5 bases; unmatched junction nucleotides: 4. Germline V gene lookup returns CDR1 KGHSH and CDR2 LQKENI. In nucleotides, the CDR3 is TGTGCCAGCTCGACAGGGTTAGATCAGCCCCAGCATTTT. Translating gives CASSTGLDQPQHF.

J is TRBJ1-2 and V is TRBV6-6, with 9 bases fitting TRBD1. Germline assignment: CDR1 MNHNY and CDR2 SVGAGI (reference sequence). The V segment lost 4 bases and the J segment 5 bases; nucleotides outside the gene matches: 8. The length of the CDR3 is 15 residues. The CDR3 region is CASSLQGATGYGYTF. The CDR3 DNA follows: TGTGCCAGCAGTTTACAGGGGGCAACAGGATATGGCTACACCTTC.

V is TRBV27 and J is TRBJ1-1, with D possibly matching TRBD1 (6 bases). This CDR3 comprises 13 residues. Trimming stripped 6 bases from V and 1 base from J, with 9 bases between. The germline CDR1 and CDR2 sequences are MNHEY and SMNVEV (reference sequence). CDR3 in DNA: TGTGCCAGCAGAGGACAGACGAACACTGAAGCTTTCTTT. Its translation: CASRGQTNTEAFF.